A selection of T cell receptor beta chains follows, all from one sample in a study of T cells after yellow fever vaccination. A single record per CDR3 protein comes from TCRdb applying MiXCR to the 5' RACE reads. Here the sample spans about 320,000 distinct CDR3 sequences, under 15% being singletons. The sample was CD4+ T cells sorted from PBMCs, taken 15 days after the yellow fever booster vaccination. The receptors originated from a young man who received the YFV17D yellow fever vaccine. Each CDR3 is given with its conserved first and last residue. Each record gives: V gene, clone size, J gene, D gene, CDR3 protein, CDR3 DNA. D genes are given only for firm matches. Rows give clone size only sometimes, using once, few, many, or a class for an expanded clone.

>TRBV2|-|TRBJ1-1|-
CASSEVLPNTEAFF
TGTGCCAGCAGTGAGGTCCTGCCGAACACTGAAGCTTTCTTT
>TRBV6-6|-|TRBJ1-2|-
CASSYSQGAGYTF
TGTGCCAGCAGTTACAGCCAAGGGGCTGGCTACACCTTC
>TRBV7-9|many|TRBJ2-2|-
CASTPRRQKNTGELFF
TGTGCCAGCACCCCGCGTAGGCAGAAGAACACCGGGGAGCTGTTTTTT
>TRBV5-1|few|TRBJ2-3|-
CASSLDSGENTQYF
TGCGCCAGCAGCCTTGATTCGGGGGAGAATACGCAGTATTTT
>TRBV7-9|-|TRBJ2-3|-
CASSLGTISTDTQYF
TGTGCCAGCAGCTTAGGGACGATCTCCACAGATACGCAGTATTTT
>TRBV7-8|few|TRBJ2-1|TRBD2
CASSLQGLAGNEQFF
TGTGCCAGCAGCTTACAGGGTCTAGCGGGTAATGAGCAGTTCTTC
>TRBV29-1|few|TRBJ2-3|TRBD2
CSFGGARDTQYF
TGCAGCTTCGGGGGGGCCAGAGATACGCAGTATTTT
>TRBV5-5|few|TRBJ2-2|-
CASSPRTRPGELFF
TGTGCCAGCAGCCCCCGGACCCGCCCCGGGGAGCTGTTTTTT
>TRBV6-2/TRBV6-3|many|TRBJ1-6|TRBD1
CASSRNPGQGAPLHF
TGTGCCAGCAGTCGCAATCCGGGACAGGGTGCTCCCCTCCACTTT
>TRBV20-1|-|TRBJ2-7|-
CSARSSGRREMYF
TGCAGTGCTAGATCTTCGGGACGCCGTGAGATGTACTTC
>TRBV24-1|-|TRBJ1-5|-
CATNNGGGNQPQHF
TGTGCCACCAACAACGGGGGAGGCAATCAGCCCCAGCATTTT
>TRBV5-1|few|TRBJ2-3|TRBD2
CASSITSGGSTDTQYF
TGCGCCAGCAGCATCACTAGCGGGGGAAGCACAGATACGCAGTATTTT
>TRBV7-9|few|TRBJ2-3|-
CASSNPGKGGADTQYF
TGTGCCAGCAGCAATCCAGGGAAAGGTGGTGCAGATACGCAGTATTTT
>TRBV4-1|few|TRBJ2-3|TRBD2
CASSQDPGRGTSSTDTQYF
TGCGCCAGCAGCCAAGATCCGGGGCGGGGGACGTCTAGCACAGATACGCAGTATTTT
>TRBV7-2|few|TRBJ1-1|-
CASSFSRETEAFF
TGTGCCAGCAGCTTTTCGAGGGAAACTGAAGCTTTCTTT
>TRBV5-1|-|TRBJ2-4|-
CASSPEDQRDIQYF
TGCGCCAGCAGCCCAGAGGACCAAAGGGACATTCAGTACTTC
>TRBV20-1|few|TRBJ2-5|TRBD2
CSARNGLAQETQYF
TGCAGTGCTAGAAACGGACTAGCCCAAGAGACCCAGTACTTC
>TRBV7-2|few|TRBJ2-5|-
CASSLATFQETQYF
TGTGCCAGCAGTTTGGCGACCTTCCAAGAGACCCAGTACTTC
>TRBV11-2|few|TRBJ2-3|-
CASSSVPGDTQYF
TGTGCCAGCAGCTCGGTGCCGGGAGATACGCAGTATTTT
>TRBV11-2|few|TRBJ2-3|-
CASSSRRIYRSTDTQYF
TGTGCCAGCAGCTCCCGACGGATCTATCGTAGCACAGATACGCAGTATTTT
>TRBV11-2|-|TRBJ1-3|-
CASSSIRGAGNTIYF
TGTGCCAGCAGCTCCATTAGGGGAGCTGGAAACACCATATATTTT
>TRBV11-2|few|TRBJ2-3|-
CASSLLLATDTQYF
TGTGCCAGCAGCTTACTGCTAGCGACAGATACGCAGTATTTT
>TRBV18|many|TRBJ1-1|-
CASSPALNTEAFF
TGTGCCAGCTCACCGGCCCTGAACACTGAAGCTTTCTTT
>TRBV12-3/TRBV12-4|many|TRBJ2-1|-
CASSLGHEQFF
TGTGCCAGCAGTTTGGGCCATGAGCAGTTCTTC
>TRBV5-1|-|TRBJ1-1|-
CASRSEGGNTEAFF
TGCGCCAGCAGGTCCGAGGGGGGAAACACTGAAGCTTTCTTT
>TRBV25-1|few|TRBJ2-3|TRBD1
CASSDPRGPFTDTQYF
TGTGCCAGCAGTGACCCCAGGGGGCCCTTCACAGATACGCAGTATTTT
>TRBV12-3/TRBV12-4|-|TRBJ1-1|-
CASSLVGASTEAFF
TGTGCCAGCAGTTTAGTTGGGGCGAGCACTGAAGCTTTCTTT
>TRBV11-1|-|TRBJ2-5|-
CASSPNRDETQYF
TGTGCCAGCAGCCCTAACAGGGACGAGACCCAGTACTTC